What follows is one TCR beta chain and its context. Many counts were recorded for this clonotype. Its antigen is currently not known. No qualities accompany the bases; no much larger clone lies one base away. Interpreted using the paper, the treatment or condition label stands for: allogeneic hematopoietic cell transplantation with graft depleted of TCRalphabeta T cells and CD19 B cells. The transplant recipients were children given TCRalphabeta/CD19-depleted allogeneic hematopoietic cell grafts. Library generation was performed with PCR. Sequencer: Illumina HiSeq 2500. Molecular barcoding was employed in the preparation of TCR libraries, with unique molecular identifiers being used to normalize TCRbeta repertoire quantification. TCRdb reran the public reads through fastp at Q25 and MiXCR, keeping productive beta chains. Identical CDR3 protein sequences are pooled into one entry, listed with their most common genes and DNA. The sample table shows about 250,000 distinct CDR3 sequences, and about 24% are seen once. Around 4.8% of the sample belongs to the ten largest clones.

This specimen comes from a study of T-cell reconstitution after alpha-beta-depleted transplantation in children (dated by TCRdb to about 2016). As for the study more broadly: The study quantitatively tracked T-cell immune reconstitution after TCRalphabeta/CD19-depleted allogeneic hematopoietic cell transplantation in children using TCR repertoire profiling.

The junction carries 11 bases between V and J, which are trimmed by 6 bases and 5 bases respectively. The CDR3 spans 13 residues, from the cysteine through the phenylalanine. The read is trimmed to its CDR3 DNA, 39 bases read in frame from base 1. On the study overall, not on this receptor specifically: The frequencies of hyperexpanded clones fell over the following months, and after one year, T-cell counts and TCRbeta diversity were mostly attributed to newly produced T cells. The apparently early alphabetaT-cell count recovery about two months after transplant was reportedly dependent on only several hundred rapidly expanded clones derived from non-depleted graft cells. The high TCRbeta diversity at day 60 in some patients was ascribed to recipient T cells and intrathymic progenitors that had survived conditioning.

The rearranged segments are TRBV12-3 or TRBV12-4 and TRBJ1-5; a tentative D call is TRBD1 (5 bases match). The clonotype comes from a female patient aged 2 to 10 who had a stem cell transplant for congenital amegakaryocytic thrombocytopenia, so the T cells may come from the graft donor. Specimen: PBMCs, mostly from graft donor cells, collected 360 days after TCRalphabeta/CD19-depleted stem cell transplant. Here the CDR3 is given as CASSLRVYQPQHF. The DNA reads TGTGCCAGCAGCCTCAGGGTATATCAGCCCCAGCATTTT.